The rows below give T cell receptor beta chains drawn from one sample of a study of T cell changes during pregnancy in multiple sclerosis. TCRdb keeps only in-frame clones here, not all; method: immunoSEQ multiplex PCR. This repertoire shows approximately 46,000 clones, around 93% found once; its top ten account for about 3%. Here the sequenced sample was CD8+ T cells from peripheral blood mononuclear cells, taken in the second trimester of pregnancy. These receptors originate from a female donor with multiple sclerosis, enrolled in a pregnancy study. The CDR3 runs from the conserved cysteine through the conserved F or W. A D gene is named only where the DNA matches it firmly. The size of a clone is reported for some rows only, either as once, few or many, or as a class for expanded clones.

TRBJ2-2 TRBV9 . once TGTGCCAGCAGCGTATATCGGGGGACTGGAGACACCGGGGAGCTGTTTTTT CASSVYRGTGDTGELFF
TRBJ1-2 TRBV25-1 . . TGTGCCAGCAGTGAATCGGGGGGCAGACGACATTCCAATGGCTACACCTTC CASSESGGRRHSNGYTF
TRBJ2-3 TRBV5-3 TRBD2 . TGTGCCAGAAGCCGGGCTAGCGGGGGGTCGACAGATACGCAGTATTTT CARSRASGGSTDTQYF
TRBJ1-2 TRBV29-1 . . TGCAGCGTTCTTGACAATTCCTCCCCGTATGGCTACACCTTC CSVLDNSSPYGYTF
TRBJ1-3 TRBV14 TRBD1 . TGTGCCAGCAGCCGGGACAGGGGCTCTGGAAACACCATATATTTT CASSRDRGSGNTIYF
TRBJ2-3 TRBV5-6 TRBD2 . TGTGCCAGCAGCCCCCGGACTGCGGGGGGGAGCACAGATACGCAGTATTTT CASSPRTAGGSTDTQYF
TRBJ2-7 TRBV6-5 . . TGTGCCAGCAGTTACGGAGTCGAGCAGTACTTC CASSYGVEQYF
TRBJ2-5 TRBV19 TRBD1 . TGTGCCAGTAGTGGACAGGGGTGGCAAGAGACCCAGTACTTC CASSGQGWQETQYF
TRBJ2-6 TRBV10-3 . once TGTGCCATGCGAAACCGGGACAACTCTGGGGCCAACGTCCTGACTTTC CAMRNRDNSGANVLTF
TRBJ2-2 TRBV5-6 . . TGTGCCGGGGCCGACACCCCGAACACCGGGGAGCTGTTTTTT CAGADTPNTGELFF
TRBJ1-1 TRBV2 TRBD1 few TGTGCCAGCAGTGGGGACAGGGTGGACACTGAAGCTTTCTTT CASSGDRVDTEAFF
TRBJ1-1 TRBV2 . . TGTGCCAGGCACTCAGGAACTGAAGCTTTCTTT CARHSGTEAFF
TRBJ2-2 TRBV4-1 . . TGCGCCAGCAGCCCGTCAGATCCCCCCCGACAGGGAGGCCCCGGGGAGCTGTTTTTT CASSPSDPPRQGGPGELFF
TRBJ2-6 TRBV5-5 . . TGTGCCAGCCAGGGGGCCAACGTCCTGACTTTC CASQGANVLTF
TRBJ1-6 TRBV9 . . TGTGCCAGCAGCGTGGGGGCCGGGTCACCCCTCCACTTT CASSVGAGSPLHF
TRBJ2-7 TRBV9 . . TGTGCCAGCAGCCCGTCTTCGTCCTACGAGCAGTACTTC CASSPSSSYEQYF
TRBJ2-4 TRBV19 . . TGTGCCAGTAGCCGACTTACCGAGGACAGAAAAAACATTCAGTACTTC CASSRLTEDRKNIQYF
TRBJ2-7 TRBV4-1 . . TGCGCCAGCAGCTACAGCCGGGACAACTCCTACGAGCAGTACTTC CASSYSRDNSYEQYF
TRBJ2-7 TRBV29-1 TRBD2 . TGCAGCGTCCACCTACTAGCGGGGGCCTACGAGCAGTACTTC CSVHLLAGAYEQYF
TRBJ2-5 TRBV6-4 TRBD2 . TGTGCCAGCCCTCATCTAGCGGGGGACTCCAAGACCCAGTACTTC CASPHLAGDSKTQYF
TRBJ1-1 TRBV19 . . TGTGCCAGTAGTATAGACAGGGTTTTGGACACTGAAGCTTTCTTT CASSIDRVLDTEAFF
TRBJ1-1 TRBV27 . . TGTGCCAGCAGTTTAATGGCGAACACTGAAGCTTTCTTT CASSLMANTEAFF
TRBJ1-5 TRBV19 . . TGTGCCAGTACCGCACGGCCCCCAGGGAAGTTCGATCAGCCCCAGCATTTT CASTARPPGKFDQPQHF
TRBJ1-5 TRBV4-1 . . TGCGCCAGCAGACCCGAGGCTAGCAATCAGCCCCAGCATTTT CASRPEASNQPQHF
TRBJ2-5 TRBV7-2 . once TGTGCCAGCAGCTTAGACCCTTTTAGCGGACCCCACCAAGAGACCCAGTACTTC CASSLDPFSGPHQETQYF
TRBJ2-4 TRBV21-1 . . TGTGCCAGCAGCAAGGACAGGGCCAAAAACATTCAGTACTTC CASSKDRAKNIQYF
TRBJ1-1 TRBV9 . . TGTGCCAGCAGCGCGTCGCAGGGAGGGGTAACTGAAGCTTTCTTT CASSASQGGVTEAFF
TRBJ2-1 TRBV7-6 TRBD2 . TGTGCCAGCAGTTCACTAGCGGGGGGGCGGAATGAGCAGTTCTTC CASSSLAGGRNEQFF
TRBJ2-1 TRBV19 TRBD2 . TGTGCCAGTAGTATAGAGGCTAGCGGGGGGGCTAATAATGAGCAGTTCTTC CASSIEASGGANNEQFF
TRBJ2-1 TRBV6-5 . . TGTGCCAGCAGTTCTCTAACAGAAAATGAGCAGTTCTTC CASSSLTENEQFF
TRBJ1-2 TRBV9 . once TGTGCCAGCAGCGTAGCCGGGGATTGGTATGGCTACACCTTC CASSVAGDWYGYTF
TRBJ1-2 TRBV6-5 TRBD1 . TGTGCCAGCAGTTCGGGACAGGCCTTTGGCTACACCTTC CASSSGQAFGYTF
TRBJ2-1 TRBV5-6 TRBD2 . TGTGCCAGCAGCGAGACTAGCTTCTACAATGAGCAGTTCTTC CASSETSFYNEQFF
TRBJ1-2 TRBV4-3 . . TGCGCCAGCAGCCAAGCCCCGGGGGTAGATGGCTACACCTTC CASSQAPGVDGYTF
TRBJ2-7 TRBV7-6 . . TGTGCCAGCAGCCTTAGAGAGGACGAGCAGTACTTC CASSLREDEQYF
TRBJ1-1 TRBV5-8 . once TGTGCCAGCAGCTTGTCGGGAAGGGAAGCTTTCTTT CASSLSGREAFF
TRBJ2-3 TRBV10-2 . . TGCGCCAGCATGGAGGATACGCAGTATTTT CASMEDTQYF
TRBJ2-1 TRBV13 TRBD2 . TGTGCCAGCAGCACCCCGATAGCGGGGGGGCGGGCCTACAATGAGCAGTTCTTC CASSTPIAGGRAYNEQFF
TRBJ2-2 TRBV28 TRBD2 . TGTGCCAGCATCAGAGCGGGGGGTTCCAACACCGGGGAGCTGTTTTTT CASIRAGGSNTGELFF
TRBJ2-1 TRBV25-1 TRBD1 many TGTGCCATAGGGACAGGGGACTACAATGAGCAGTTCTTC CAIGTGDYNEQFF
TRBJ2-7 TRBV19 TRBD1 . TGTGCCAGTAGTGACTCCGACAGGGCGTCCTACGAGCAGTACTTC CASSDSDRASYEQYF
TRBJ2-1 TRBV7-9 . . TGTGCCAGCAGCGTTAAGCCGGGTCTCACACTTCCCTCCTACAATGAGCAGTTCTTC CASSVKPGLTLPSYNEQFF
TRBJ2-5 TRBV5-6 TRBD1 . TGTGCCAGCAGCTCGACGGGACAGGGCCAAGAGACCCAGTACTTC CASSSTGQGQETQYF
TRBJ2-1 TRBV4-1 TRBD2 . TGCGCCAGCAGCGGCTTCCGGGGGGGGAACAATGAGCAGTTCTTC CASSGFRGGNNEQFF
TRBJ2-7 TRBV9 . . TGTGCCAGCAGCGTAGAGGGGGGCGGGGGCGCCTACGAGCAGTACTTC CASSVEGGGGAYEQYF
TRBJ1-1 TRBV6-5 TRBD1 . TGTGCCAGCAGTTCCCCCGGGACAGGGGGCACTGAAGCTTTCTTT CASSSPGTGGTEAFF